This T cell receptor (beta chain) was sequenced in a study of beta chain features in type 1 diabetes. Regarding the study as a whole: Within patients, naive, central memory and Treg TCRB repertoires seemed more similar than within healthy donors. Among type 1 diabetes patients, VDJ junctions had fewer insertions and more deletions. Type 1 diabetes patients had moderately but significantly shorter TCRB CDR3s in all four CD4+ subsets.

This clone was recorded a few times. The antigen is unknown. TCRB transcripts that were expressed got sequenced, as all of the isolated RNA had been reverse transcribed. Profiling relied on immunoSEQ multiplex PCR, and the TCRdb table lists in-frame clones only, not all of them. The sample includes approximately 260,000 clones, 24% of them seen just once. CDR1 is LGHNA, CDR2 YNFKEQ, per germline. V lost 3 bases, J lost 3 bases, and 6 bases stayed unmatched. The CDR3 runs 15 residues. This receptor was obtained from a woman aged 25 to 39 with type 1 diabetes. The V call is TRBV4-2, the J call TRBJ2-7, with 9 nucleotides matching TRBD1. The sequencing input was naive CD4+ T cells from blood. The CDR3 reads CASSQPGQGHYEQYF. The CDR3 DNA sequence: TGTGCCAGCAGCCAGCCGGGACAGGGCCACTACGAGCAGTACTTC.